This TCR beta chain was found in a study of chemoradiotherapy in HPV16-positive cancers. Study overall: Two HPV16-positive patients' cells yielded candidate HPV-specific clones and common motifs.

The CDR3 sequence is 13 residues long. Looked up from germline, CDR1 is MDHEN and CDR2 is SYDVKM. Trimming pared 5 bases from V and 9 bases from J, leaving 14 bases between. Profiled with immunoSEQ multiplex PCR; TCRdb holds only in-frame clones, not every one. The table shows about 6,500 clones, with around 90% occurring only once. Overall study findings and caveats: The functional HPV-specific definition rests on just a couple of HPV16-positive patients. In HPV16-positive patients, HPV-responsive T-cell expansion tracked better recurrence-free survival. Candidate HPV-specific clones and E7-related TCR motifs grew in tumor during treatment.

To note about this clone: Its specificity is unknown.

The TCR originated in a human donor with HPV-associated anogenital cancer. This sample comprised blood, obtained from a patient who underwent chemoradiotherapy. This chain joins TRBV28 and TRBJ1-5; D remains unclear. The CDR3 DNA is TGTGCCAGCAGTCCTCGGGGTTCAGGGCCCCAGCATTTT. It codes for CASSPRGSGPQHF.